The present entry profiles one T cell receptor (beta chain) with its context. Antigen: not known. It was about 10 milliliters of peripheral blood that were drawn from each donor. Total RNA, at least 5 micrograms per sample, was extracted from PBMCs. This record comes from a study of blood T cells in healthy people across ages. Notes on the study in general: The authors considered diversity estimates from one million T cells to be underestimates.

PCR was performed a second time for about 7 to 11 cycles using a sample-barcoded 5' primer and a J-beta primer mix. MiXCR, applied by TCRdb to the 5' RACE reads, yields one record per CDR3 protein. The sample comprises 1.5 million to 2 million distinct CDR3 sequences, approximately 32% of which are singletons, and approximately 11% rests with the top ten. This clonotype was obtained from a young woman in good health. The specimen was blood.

Here the CDR3 reads CASSHRMTGNTGELFF. The CDR3 coding sequence is TGCGCCAGCAGCCACAGAATGACAGGGAACACCGGGGAGCTGTTTTTT. V gene TRBV4-1 combines with J gene TRBJ2-2; D might be TRBD1 (6 bases). V was clipped by 3 bases and J by 1 base, with 12 bases between them. The germline V gene encodes CDR1 MGHRA and CDR2 YSYEKL. The length of the CDR3 is 16 residues.